A single sample is the source of the 23 T cell receptor beta chains below, sequenced in a study of cytomegalovirus exposure and HLA in healthy donors. With 60 Vbeta and 13 Jbeta primers, the PCR was carried out. Clones were read by immunoSEQ multiplex PCR, and TCRdb kept only the in-frame ones, dropping some. The sample consists of hundreds of thousands of clones, around 73% of them appearing once. The sample comprised PBMCs. Receptors were obtained from a male donor in good health and CMV-seronegative.

The CDR3 DNA is TGTGCCAGCAGTCAGGACAGATATCGTTACAATGAGCAGTTCTTC. It is translated as CASSQDRYRYNEQFF. J is TRBJ2-1 and V is TRBV4-2; TRBD1 might be the D (6 bases). The length of the CDR3 is 15 residues. The V end was cut by 6 bases, the J end by 4 bases, with 16 bases between. CDR1 and CDR2 (germline): LGHNA, YNFKEQ.

This sequence joins TRBV28 and TRBJ2-5, with D perhaps TRBD2 (5 bases). Germline CDR1 is MDHEN and CDR2 is SYDVKM. V was cut by 6 bases and J by 7 bases, with 12 bases left in between. The CDR3 runs 12 residues. The CDR3 DNA sequence: TGTGCCAGCAGCCGACGTCGGGGGACCCAGTACTTC. Its protein is CASSRRRGTQYF.

This clone was counted between two and nine times. The chain joins TRBV21-1 to TRBJ1-2; the D call TRBD1 from the table was never checked on the DNA. TRBV21-1 has pseudogene status. The CDR3 spans 17 residues. The CDR3 bases are TGTGCCAGCAGCAAAGCGGGCAGGGGGCCCCCTAACTATGGCTACACCTTC. It codes for CASSKAGRGPPNYGYTF.

The CDR3 bases are TGTGCCAGCAGTCCTCCCCAGGGGGAGTTCTCTGAAGCTTTCTTT. This sequence encodes CASSPPQGEFSEAFF. The J gene is TRBJ1-1, the V gene TRBV28, with TRBD1 identical over 7 bases. This CDR3 region has 15 residues. J gave up 6 bases and V 5 bases, and 12 bases lay outside the gene matches. From germline, CDR1 is MDHEN and CDR2 SYDVKM.

The genes are TRBV9 and TRBJ2-3; D gene uncertain. The CDR3 extends over 15 amino acids. V was pared by 3 bases and J by 3 bases, with 14 bases between. Germline CDR1 SGDLS, CDR2 YYNGEE. CDR3 nucleotides: TGTGCCAGCAGCGCGGTCTTATTCCGTACAGATACGCAGTATTTT. Its protein product is CASSAVLFRTDTQYF.

The chain couples TRBV30 to TRBJ1-2; possibly TRBD1 for D (5 bases). Per the germline V gene, CDR1 is GTSNPN and CDR2 is SVGIG (reference sequence). V was trimmed by 0 bases and J by 3 bases, leaving 11 bases between them. The CDR3 has 14 residues. CDR3 nucleotide sequence: TGTGCCTGGAGTGTAGAAGGGGTGCACTATGGCTACACCTTC. Its protein product is CAWSVEGVHYGYTF.

V gene TRBV7-9 combines with J gene TRBJ2-5, with D tentatively TRBD1 (5 bases). With 1 base removed from V and 5 bases from J, the gap between germline ends came to 14 bases. The germline gives CDR1 SEHNR, CDR2 FQNEAQ (reference sequence). The length of the CDR3 is 15 residues. The CDR3 loop is CASSLVGQGGETQYF. The CDR3, as DNA: TGTGCCAGCAGCTTAGTGGGGCAGGGTGGGGAGACCCAGTACTTC.

As for this clone: An end of the junction differs from the germline gene, which may be a read error. The rearrangement links TRBV7-9 to TRBJ2-1; no clear D gene. This CDR3 has 12 residues. Per the germline V gene, CDR1 is SEHNR and CDR2 is FQNEAQ (reference sequence). The CDR3 bases are TGTTCCAGCAGCCCAAATTACAATGAGCAGTTCTTC. Translation: CSSSPNYNEQFF.

A few counts support this clone. The chain couples TRBV6-6 to TRBJ2-5; TRBD1 aligns across 10 bases. V gave up 7 bases and J gave up 4 bases; unmatched junction bases: 12. This CDR3 has 16 amino acids. Germline lookup yields CDR1 MNHNY and CDR2 SVGAGI (reference sequence). Written as DNA, the CDR3 is TGTGCCAGCAAGGGCCCCGGGACAGGGGCTTTAGAGACCCAGTACTTC. Translating gives CASKGPGTGALETQYF.

The rearrangement links TRBV29-1 to TRBJ1-2; the match to TRBD1 covers 7 bases. The CDR3 has 14 residues. J gave up 6 bases and V 1 base, and 8 bases lay outside the gene matches. CDR1 is SQVTM and CDR2 is ANQGSEA in the germline V gene. Here the CDR3 DNA reads TGCAGCGTTGAAGCTCTACGACAGGGCCATGGCTACACCTTC. It codes for CSVEALRQGHGYTF. Full variable domain (missing parts from reference TRBV29-1 and TRBJ1-2): SAVISQKPSRDICQRGTSLTIQCQVDSQVTMMFWYRQQPGQSLTLIATANQGSEATYESGFVIDKFPISRPNLTFSTLTVSNMSPEDSSIYLCSVEALRQGHGYTFGSGTRLTVV.

The CDR3 is CASSLDGQGNQPQHF. CDR3 sequence (DNA): TGTGCCAGCAGCTTAGATGGGCAGGGAAATCAGCCCCAGCATTTT. The V call is TRBV11-2, the J call TRBJ1-5, with D possibly matching TRBD1 (5 bases). CDR1 is SGHAT, CDR2 FQNNGV, per germline. Trimming took 0 bases from V and 4 from J, leaving 10 bases between them. The CDR3 contains 15 residues.

This clone has more than one count but fewer than ten. The chain is built from TRBV29-1 and TRBJ1-2; D is undetermined. Trimming left V 4 bases short and J 6 bases short, with 3 bases between. Germline V gene data show CDR1 as SQVTM and CDR2 as ANQGSEA. This CDR3 has 9 residues. Written as DNA, the CDR3 is TGCAGCGTTGGAGATGGCTACACCTTC. As protein: CSVGDGYTF. Filled out from reference TRBV29-1 and TRBJ1-2, the complete variable domain reads SAVISQKPSRDICQRGTSLTIQCQVDSQVTMMFWYRQQPGQSLTLIATANQGSEATYESGFVIDKFPISRPNLTFSTLTVSNMSPEDSSIYLCSVGDGYTFGSGTRLTVV.

The chain combines TRBV7-3 with TRBJ2-3, with 8 bases fitting TRBD2. CDR1 is SGHTA, CDR2 FQGTGA, per germline. With 10 bases clipped from V and 4 bases from J, the junction kept 10 bases outside the gene matches. The CDR3 has 14 amino acids. The CDR3: CATSRAGGADTQYF. Here the CDR3 DNA reads TGTGCCACCAGTCGTGCGGGAGGTGCAGATACGCAGTATTTT.

The CDR3 protein is CASSAAYEQYF. CDR3 in DNA: TGTGCCAGCAGTGCGGCCTACGAGCAGTACTTC. This chain links TRBV7-8 with TRBJ2-7; D unresolved. Trimming took 6 bases from V and 2 from J, leaving 5 bases between them. CDR3 length equals 11 residues. The germline V gene has CDR1 SGHVS and CDR2 FQNEAQ.

The rearrangement joins TRBV5-1 to TRBJ2-3; 14 nucleotides agree with TRBD2. The J segment lost 1 base and the V segment lost 0 bases, leaving 1 base of the junction unmatched. Germline CDR1 SGHRS, CDR2 YFSETQ. This CDR3 contains 17 residues. For the CDR3, the DNA is TGCGCCAGCAGCTTGGGACTAGCGGGAGGGCGCACAGATACGCAGTATTTT. It encodes CASSLGLAGGRTDTQYF.

V and J are TRBV5-1 and TRBJ2-5; a possible D gene is TRBD2 (5 bases). Germline loops: CDR1 SGHRS, CDR2 YFSETQ. This CDR3 comprises 14 residues. V lost 0 bases and J lost 4, with 10 bases in between. This CDR3 reads CASSLEGRGETQYF. CDR3 nucleotides: TGCGCCAGCAGCTTGGAGGGTCGGGGAGAGACCCAGTACTTC.

The chain couples TRBV9 to TRBJ2-1, with TRBD1 matching over 8 bases. The CDR3 is 16 residues long. The V gene's germline CDR1 is SGDLS and CDR2 YYNGEE. The V segment lost 3 bases and the J segment 8 bases; nucleotides outside the gene matches: 13. The CDR3 sequence: CASSATGVGKGHEQFF. In nucleotides, the CDR3 is TGTGCCAGCAGCGCGACAGGGGTGGGAAAAGGGCATGAGCAGTTCTTC. Full variable domain (missing parts from reference TRBV9 and TRBJ2-1): DSGVTQTPKHLITATGQRVTLRCSPRSGDLSVYWYQQSLDQGLQFLIQYYNGEERAKGNILERFSAQQFPDLHSELNLSSLELGDSALYFCASSATGVGKGHEQFFGPGTRLTVL.

V is TRBV9 and J is TRBJ2-6, with 7 positions matching TRBD2. The CDR3 consists of 13 residues. V lost 3 bases to trimming and J lost 8 bases; unmatched junction nucleotides: 2. The germline CDR1 and CDR2 sequences are SGDLS and YYNGEE. CDR3 nucleotides: TGTGCCAGCAGCGGACTAGCAACCAACGTCCTGACTTTC. Protein product: CASSGLATNVLTF.

The chain links TRBV20-1 to TRBJ2-5; D remains unclear. Judging by the DNA end, TRBJ2-7 fits better; the J call may be wrong. Germline CDR1 reads DFQATT; CDR2 reads SNEGSKA (reference sequence). The CDR3 is made up of 10 amino acids. The CDR3 DNA reads as TGCAGTGCTAGAGATAGCGAGCAGTACTTC. Amino acid sequence: CSARDSEQYF.

The chain couples TRBV2 to TRBJ2-7; 9 nucleotides match TRBD1. The CDR3 contains 15 residues. J gave up 5 bases and V 1 base, and 6 bases lay outside the gene matches. Germline V gene sequence: CDR1 SNHLY, CDR2 FYNNEI. CDR3 region: CASSEETGGFHEQYF. CDR3 bases: TGTGCCAGCAGTGAAGAGACAGGGGGTTTCCACGAGCAGTACTTC.

V is TRBV7-2 and J is TRBJ2-1; weak D call: TRBD2 (6 bases). The CDR3 totals 14 residues. With 6 bases removed from V and 4 bases from J, the gap between germline ends came to 13 bases. The germline V gene has CDR1 SGHTA and CDR2 FQGNSA. CDR3 nucleotide sequence: TGTGCCAGCAGTTCCGGGACTCCTTACAATGAGCAGTTCTTC. The encoded protein is CASSSGTPYNEQFF.

This clone turned up a few times. The V and J genes are TRBV6-1 and TRBJ1-3; D may be TRBD1 (6 bases). Germline V lookup: CDR1 MNHNS, CDR2 SASEGT. This CDR3 spans 15 amino acids. The V end was cut by 8 bases, the J end by 0 bases, with 14 bases between. CDR3 residues: CASARTASSGNTIYF. The DNA of the CDR3 is TGTGCCAGCGCAAGGACAGCGAGCTCTGGAAACACCATATATTTT.

The chain couples TRBV11-2 to TRBJ2-2; D unclear. Germline CDR1 is SGHAT and CDR2 is FQNNGV. Trimming removed 5 bases from V and 6 bases from J, with 16 bases in between. This CDR3 contains 15 residues. This CDR3 is CASSQFFPSAGELFF. The CDR3 bases are TGTGCCAGCAGCCAGTTCTTCCCTAGTGCCGGGGAGCTGTTTTTT.